The 16 T cell receptor beta chains below all came from one sample that was sequenced in a study of T cell repertoires in cytomegalovirus infection. MiXCR was run by TCRdb on the reads, yielding one entry per CDR3 protein. The sample has 400,000 to 550,000 distinct CDR3 sequences; around 11% are singletons. Material for sequencing was PBMCs. Source of these receptors: a human donor in good health (CMV status not recorded). Some clones in this sample may be carry-over from other donors' samples.

There are a few counts of this clonotype. The V and J genes are TRBV11-3 and TRBJ2-5, with a possible D match to TRBD1 (5 bases). This CDR3 is 15 amino acids long. Per germline, CDR1 SGHNT and CDR2 YENEEA. V lost 5 bases, J lost 0 bases, and 13 bases lay in between. The CDR3, as DNA: TGTGCCAGCAGCACAGGCATGGCAGACCAAGAGACCCAGTACTTC. It codes for CASSTGMADQETQYF.

This clonotype was detected only a few times. The J gene is TRBJ1-3, the V gene TRBV2; D is undetermined. Per germline, CDR1 SNHLY and CDR2 FYNNEI. This CDR3 is built from 13 residues. The V end lost 8 bases, the J end lost 0 bases, and 8 bases lay between the germline ends. The CDR3 DNA reads TGTGCCAGCTTTCGGAGCTCTGGAAACACCATATATTTT. Residues: CASFRSSGNTIYF.

This clonotype was counted ten times or more. The chain carries TRBV25-1 and TRBJ1-4, with D possibly matching TRBD1 (5 bases). With 3 bases removed from V and 7 bases from J, the gap between germline ends came to 15 bases. The CDR3 loop spans 15 amino acids. Germline V gene data show CDR1 as MGHDK and CDR2 as SYGVNS. The CDR3 here is CASSEERGVGEKLFF. CDR3 nucleotides: TGTGCCAGCAGTGAGGAGAGGGGTGTCGGTGAAAAACTGTTTTTT.

Ten or more counts support this clonotype. The J gene is TRBJ2-2, the V gene TRBV7-9; TRBD1 matches 10 bases. J lost 8 bases, V lost 2 bases, and 8 bases had no gene match. The germline gives CDR1 SEHNR, CDR2 FQNEAQ (reference sequence). The CDR3 contains 16 residues. CDR3 sequence: CASSLSDRGMSGELFF. As DNA, the CDR3 is TGTGCCAGCAGCTTATCGGACAGGGGGATGTCGGGGGAGCTGTTTTTT.

This clonotype was seen ten or more times. This sequence joins TRBV12-3 or TRBV12-4 and TRBJ1-2; the match to TRBD1 covers 10 bases. The V gene end was trimmed by 6 bases and the J gene end by 8 bases; junction bases not matched to a gene: 9. CDR3 length: 14 amino acids. CDR3 region: CASRSDRGRKGYTF. The CDR3 nucleotides read TGTGCCAGCAGGTCCGACAGGGGGCGGAAGGGCTACACCTTC.

This clonotype occurred a few times. The J gene is TRBJ1-2, the V gene TRBV20-1; 8 nucleotides match TRBD1. The junction had 6 bases not matched to a gene; V was cut back by 2 bases and J by 4 bases. This CDR3 spans 14 amino acids. CDR1 is DFQATT and CDR2 is SNEGSKA in the germline V gene (reference sequence). CDR3 amino acids: CSARLGQGGYGYTF. Written as DNA, the CDR3 is TGCAGTGCTAGACTCGGACAGGGCGGCTATGGCTACACCTTC.

This clonotype appeared once. A much larger clone lies a single base off, so this may be a read error. The chain carries TRBV4-1 and TRBJ1-1; 7 bases agree with TRBD1. The CDR3 runs 15 residues. CDR1 is MGHRA and CDR2 is YSYEKL in the germline V gene. CDR3 DNA sequence: TGCGCCAGCAGCCAAGCAGGGGGATATGGGACTGAAGCTTACTTT. This encodes CASSQAGGYGTEAYF.

This clonotype was recorded a few times. V and J are TRBV12-3 or TRBV12-4 and TRBJ1-3; D might be TRBD1 (5 bases). Trimming stripped 5 bases from V and 3 bases from J, with 11 bases between. The length of the CDR3 is 14 residues. The CDR3 sequence is CASSNLGRGNTIYF. CDR3 coding DNA: TGTGCCAGCAGTAACCTGGGACGTGGAAACACCATATATTTT.

This clonotype appeared many times. The rearrangement joins TRBV20-1 to TRBJ2-7; 10 bases align to TRBD2. With 0 bases clipped from V and 2 bases from J, the junction kept 7 bases outside the gene matches. Germline-derived CDR1 and CDR2 are DFQATT and SNEGSKA (reference sequence). The CDR3 length is 16 residues. The CDR3 coding sequence is TGCAGTGCTAGAGATCTCGACAGCGGGAGGGCCTACGAGCAGTACTTC. Translated, it gives CSARDLDSGRAYEQYF.

J is TRBJ2-3 and V is TRBV19; 7 nucleotides align to TRBD2. This CDR3 has 14 residues. CDR1 and CDR2 (germline): LNHDA, SQIVND (reference sequence). With 7 bases clipped from V and 1 base from J, the junction kept 5 bases outside the gene matches. The CDR3 DNA reads TGTGCCAGTACGGCGGGGGTGGGCACAGATACGCAGTATTTT. This gives the protein CASTAGVGTDTQYF.

In the case of this clonotype: Just one base apart from a much larger clone, this may be a read error. V usage is TRBV29-1 and J usage is TRBJ1-1; D might be TRBD1 (6 bases). Germline CDR1 is SQVTM and CDR2 is ANQGSEA. This CDR3 is built from 12 residues. The V gene lost 7 bases and the J gene lost 12 bases, with 21 bases spanning the gap. CDR3: CSASEAGQRTFF. CDR3 in DNA: TGCAGCGCGAGTGAGGCAGGACAGAGGACTTTCTTT. The full variable domain, in which reference TRBV29-1 and TRBJ1-1 provide the parts outside the CDR3, is SAVISQKPSRDICQRGTSLTIQCQVDSQVTMMFWYRQQPGQSLTLIATANQGSEATYESGFVIDKFPISRPNLTFSTLTVSNMSPEDSSIYLCSASEAGQRTFFGQGTRLTVV.

The chain couples TRBV19 to TRBJ1-1; perhaps TRBD1 as D (6 bases). V lost 3 bases, J lost 5 bases, and 19 bases lay in between. Germline lookup yields CDR1 LNHDA and CDR2 SQIVND (reference sequence). CDR3 length: 16 amino acids. As DNA, the CDR3 is TGTGCCAGTAGTATGGGGGGCTTCAGGCGGGGGACTGAAGCTTTCTTT. Translated, it gives CASSMGGFRRGTEAFF.

This clonotype was counted ten times or more. The chain has TRBV6-2 or TRBV6-3 and TRBJ2-7; D call uncertain. Germline CDR1 reads MNHEY; CDR2 reads SVGEGT. Trimming removed 7 bases from V and 6 bases from J, with 19 bases in between. This CDR3 is built from 14 residues. CDR3 sequence reads: CASINGGPTLEQYF. The CDR3 DNA is TGTGCCAGCATTAATGGCGGTCCTACGCTCGAGCAGTACTTC.

The J gene is TRBJ2-1, the V gene TRBV3-1; D is uncertain. Germline-derived CDR1 and CDR2 are LGHDT and YNNKEL (reference sequence). V shed 3 bases and J shed 11 bases, with 8 bases lying between them. CDR3 length equals 11 residues. This chain's CDR3 is CASSHISKQFF. In DNA form, the CDR3 reads TGTGCCAGCAGCCATATATCCAAGCAGTTCTTC.

The J gene is TRBJ1-1, the V gene TRBV9; 8 nucleotides match TRBD1. V shed 3 bases and J 5 bases; nucleotides not matched to a gene: 12. This CDR3 spans 16 amino acids. CDR1 is SGDLS and CDR2 is YYNGEE in the germline V gene. DNA for the CDR3: TGTGCCAGCAGCGAGCAGGGACAGGCGGTGGGAACTGAAGCTTTCTTT. Its protein is CASSEQGQAVGTEAFF.

The rearrangement links TRBV28 to TRBJ2-5, with D possibly matching TRBD2 (6 bases). The CDR3 has 14 amino acids. V was shortened by 0 bases and J by 2 bases, with 7 bases between the two germline ends. CDR1 is MDHEN, CDR2 SYDVKM, per germline. DNA for the CDR3: TGTGCCAGCAGTTTATGGGGACTGCAAGAGACCCAGTACTTC. It encodes CASSLWGLQETQYF. Looking up the rest from reference TRBV28 and TRBJ2-5 gives the full variable domain: DVKVTQSSRYLVKRTGEKVFLECVQDMDHENMFWYRQDPGLGLRLIYFSYDVKMKEKGDIPEGYSVSREKKERFSLILESASTNQTSMYLCASSLWGLQETQYFGPGTRLLVL.